Listed below are T cell receptor beta chains from one sample, sequenced in a study of blood T cell repertoires in COVID-19. The repertoire was sequenced with immunoSEQ multiplex PCR; TCRdb's copy has only in-frame clones and lacks some. The data contain roughly 280,000 clones, 75% to 90% of them singletons. Source material: peripheral blood. The receptor set was obtained from a man over 45 with acute or convalescent COVID-19. Each CDR3 is given with its conserved first and last residue. D genes are given only for firm matches. Rows may omit the clone size; those that give it use once, few, many or a size class.

V: TRBV4-1; J: TRBJ2-7; D: NA; size: few; DNA: TGCGCCAGCAGCCAAGAGATGCAGCGTCAGTACTTC; CDR3: CASSQEMQRQYF
V: TRBV7-3; J: TRBJ2-7; D: TRBD2; size: NA; DNA: TGTGCCAGCAGTTTCGGGATTAGCGGGGGTCGCTTTACCTACGAGCAGTACTTC; CDR3: CASSFGISGGRFTYEQYF
V: TRBV19; J: TRBJ2-2; D: TRBD2; size: few; DNA: TGTGCCAGTCTTGGGGGGCTAGCGGGGCGGACCGGGGAGCTGTTTTTT; CDR3: CASLGGLAGRTGELFF
V: TRBV12-3/TRBV12-4; J: TRBJ2-2; D: NA; size: NA; DNA: TGTGCCAGCATCCTAAATGAACCCGGGGAGCTGTTTTTT; CDR3: CASILNEPGELFF
V: TRBV19; J: TRBJ1-2; D: TRBD1; size: NA; DNA: TGTGCCAGCGCGGACAGGGCCTCCTTTTATGGCTACACCTTC; CDR3: CASADRASFYGYTF
V: TRBV19; J: TRBJ2-2; D: NA; size: NA; DNA: TGTGCCAGTAGGACCGTGGAGACGAACACCGGGGAGCTGTTTTTT; CDR3: CASRTVETNTGELFF
V: TRBV7-8; J: TRBJ2-7; D: TRBD2; size: NA; DNA: TGTGCCAGCAGCCCCGGGAGGGCTGGCTACGAGCAGTACTTC; CDR3: CASSPGRAGYEQYF
V: TRBV11-2; J: TRBJ1-2; D: TRBD1; size: NA; DNA: TGTGCCAGCAGCCAGGACCGGCGGACAGGTCATATTCCTAACTATGGCTACACCTTC; CDR3: CASSQDRRTGHIPNYGYTF
V: TRBV7-8; J: TRBJ1-3; D: TRBD1; size: few; DNA: TGTGCCAGCAGACCCCGGGACAGGGAGGGTTCCATATATTTT; CDR3: CASRPRDREGSIYF
V: TRBV5-6; J: TRBJ2-5; D: TRBD2; size: NA; DNA: TGTGCCAGCAGCTTGAACGGGGGGGCCGCAGAGACCCAGTACTTC; CDR3: CASSLNGGAAETQYF
V: TRBV3-1/TRBV3-2; J: TRBJ2-2; D: TRBD1; size: NA; DNA: TGTGCCAGCACCCCTCCACCGGGACAGGGGAGGAGCGGGGAGCTGTTTTTT; CDR3: CASTPPPGQGRSGELFF
V: TRBV10-2; J: TRBJ1-1; D: TRBD1; size: NA; DNA: TGCGCCAGCAGTGAACAGGGGGATGGAGCTTTCTTT; CDR3: CASSEQGDGAFF
V: TRBV20-1; J: TRBJ1-1; D: NA; size: NA; DNA: TGCAGTGCTAGTCGGTCGAACACTGAAGCTTTCTTT; CDR3: CSASRSNTEAFF
V: TRBV11-3; J: TRBJ1-2; D: TRBD1; size: once; DNA: TGTGCCAGTCCAAGTCGGGGACAGCGGTTTGCTAACTATGGCTACACCTTC; CDR3: CASPSRGQRFANYGYTF
V: TRBV6-5; J: TRBJ2-3; D: NA; size: NA; DNA: TGTGCCAGCAGCCCGGACACATACACAGATACGCAGTATTTT; CDR3: CASSPDTYTDTQYF
V: TRBV15; J: TRBJ1-2; D: TRBD1; size: NA; DNA: TGTGCCACCAGCAGAGGCGGACAGGGGGCTAACTATGGCTACACCTTC; CDR3: CATSRGGQGANYGYTF
V: TRBV4-1; J: TRBJ1-6; D: TRBD1; size: NA; DNA: TGCGCCAGCAGCCCGGGACAGGGGATGGGTCCCCTCCACTTT; CDR3: CASSPGQGMGPLHF
V: TRBV6-5; J: TRBJ1-2; D: NA; size: NA; DNA: TGTGCCAGCACCCAGGCGGGGCCAGTATATGGCTACACCTTC; CDR3: CASTQAGPVYGYTF
V: TRBV6-5; J: TRBJ1-1; D: NA; size: NA; DNA: TGTGCCACCGATTTTGCCGGGATAGAAGCTTTCTTT; CDR3: CATDFAGIEAFF
V: TRBV12-3/TRBV12-4; J: TRBJ2-7; D: NA; size: NA; DNA: TGTGCCAGCAGTTTCGACAACTACGAGCAGTACTTC; CDR3: CASSFDNYEQYF
V: TRBV7-8; J: TRBJ2-1; D: TRBD2; size: NA; DNA: TGTGCCACCCTCGGGAGTAAAGGGCGGGGGGGGTACAATGAGCAGTTCTTC; CDR3: CATLGSKGRGGYNEQFF
V: TRBV19; J: TRBJ2-1; D: TRBD2; size: NA; DNA: TGTGCCAGTAGTAAAGATAGCGGGGGGGCTTACAATGAGCAGTTCTTC; CDR3: CASSKDSGGAYNEQFF
V: TRBV30; J: TRBJ2-7; D: NA; size: NA; DNA: TGTGCCTGGAGTGTACAGATGCCTCCCTACGAGCAGTACTTC; CDR3: CAWSVQMPPYEQYF
V: TRBV9; J: TRBJ2-2; D: TRBD1; size: NA; DNA: TGTGCCAGCAGCCCACGACAGGGGGCGCTCACCGGGGAGCTGTTTTTT; CDR3: CASSPRQGALTGELFF
V: TRBV6-5; J: TRBJ1-2; D: NA; size: NA; DNA: TGTGCCAGCCTCAACGGGGGTAGCTACACCTTC; CDR3: CASLNGGSYTF
V: TRBV3-1/TRBV3-2; J: TRBJ1-2; D: TRBD1; size: NA; DNA: TGTGCCAGCAGCCAAAGCGCATTGGGGGGACAGGGCGGCTACACCTTC; CDR3: CASSQSALGGQGGYTF
V: TRBV7-8; J: TRBJ1-5; D: NA; size: NA; DNA: TGTGCCAGCAGCTTAGCCCATAGGTTCGGGACAACCAATCAGCCCCAGCATTTT; CDR3: CASSLAHRFGTTNQPQHF
V: TRBV2; J: TRBJ2-3; D: TRBD2; size: NA; DNA: TGTGCCAGCAGTGAGCAGGCTAGCGGGGGGCCAAGGGGGCAGTATTTT; CDR3: CASSEQASGGPRGQYF
V: TRBV4-2; J: TRBJ2-3; D: TRBD2; size: NA; DNA: TGTGCCAGCAGCCAAGATAGGACTAGCGGGGGACCAGATACGCAGTATTTT; CDR3: CASSQDRTSGGPDTQYF
V: TRBV5-4; J: TRBJ1-6; D: TRBD1; size: NA; DNA: TGTGCCAGCAGACCTCCGGGGACAGAGAATTCACCCCTCCACTTT; CDR3: CASRPPGTENSPLHF
V: TRBV16; J: TRBJ2-1; D: NA; size: NA; DNA: TGTGCCAGCAGCCAATCAATAGTCGATGAGCAGTTCTTC; CDR3: CASSQSIVDEQFF
V: TRBV7-3; J: TRBJ2-3; D: TRBD1; size: NA; DNA: TGTGCCAGCGGAGGACAGGGGGATACGCAGTATTTT; CDR3: CASGGQGDTQYF
V: TRBV7-2; J: TRBJ1-6; D: TRBD1; size: NA; DNA: TGTGCCAGCAGCTCCCTCCCAGACAGGGAGTCACCCCTCCACTTT; CDR3: CASSSLPDRESPLHF
V: TRBV6-5; J: TRBJ1-1; D: NA; size: NA; DNA: TGTGCCAGCAGTTACGCCCTAGCGGAGACTGAAGCTTTCTTT; CDR3: CASSYALAETEAFF
V: TRBV10-1; J: TRBJ2-3; D: NA; size: NA; DNA: TGCGCCAGCACCCCACAGGGATTAGATACGCAGTATTTT; CDR3: CASTPQGLDTQYF
V: TRBV7-3; J: TRBJ2-2; D: TRBD1; size: NA; DNA: TGTGCCAGCAGTTCAACAGGGGGCATCAACACCGGGGAGCTGTTTTTT; CDR3: CASSSTGGINTGELFF
V: TRBV5-1; J: TRBJ2-1; D: TRBD2; size: NA; DNA: TGCGCCAGCAGCTTGGGAGGGACTAGCGCGAACAATGAGCAGTTCTTC; CDR3: CASSLGGTSANNEQFF